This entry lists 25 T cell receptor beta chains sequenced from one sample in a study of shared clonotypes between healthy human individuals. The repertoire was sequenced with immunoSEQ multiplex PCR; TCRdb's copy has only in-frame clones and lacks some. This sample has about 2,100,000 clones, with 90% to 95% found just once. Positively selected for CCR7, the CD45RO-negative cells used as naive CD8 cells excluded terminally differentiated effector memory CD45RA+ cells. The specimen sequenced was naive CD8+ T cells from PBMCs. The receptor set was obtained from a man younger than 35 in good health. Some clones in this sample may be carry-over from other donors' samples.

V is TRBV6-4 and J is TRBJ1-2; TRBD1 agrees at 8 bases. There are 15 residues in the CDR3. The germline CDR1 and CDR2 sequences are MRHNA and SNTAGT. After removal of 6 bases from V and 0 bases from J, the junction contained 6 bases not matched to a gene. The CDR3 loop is CASRRTGPTNYGYTF. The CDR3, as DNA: TGTGCCAGCAGAAGGACAGGGCCGACTAACTATGGCTACACCTTC.

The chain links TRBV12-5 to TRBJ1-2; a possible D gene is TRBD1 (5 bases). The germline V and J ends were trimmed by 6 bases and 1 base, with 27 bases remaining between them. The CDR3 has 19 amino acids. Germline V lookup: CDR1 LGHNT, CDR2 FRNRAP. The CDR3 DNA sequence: TGTGCTAGTGGATATAGACGTAGGTCAGGGCAGACGTATAACTATGGCTACACCTTC. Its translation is CASGYRRRSGQTYNYGYTF.

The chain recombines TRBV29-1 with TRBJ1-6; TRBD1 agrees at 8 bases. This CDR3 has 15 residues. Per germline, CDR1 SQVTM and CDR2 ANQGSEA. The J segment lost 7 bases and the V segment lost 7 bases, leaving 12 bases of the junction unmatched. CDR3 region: CSDAASGGGNSPLHF. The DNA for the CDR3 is TGCAGCGATGCAGCCTCAGGGGGCGGGAATTCACCCCTCCACTTT.

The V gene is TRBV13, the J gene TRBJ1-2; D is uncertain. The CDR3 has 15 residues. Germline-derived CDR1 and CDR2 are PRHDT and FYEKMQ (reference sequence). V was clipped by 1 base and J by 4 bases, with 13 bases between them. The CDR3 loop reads CASSLAMVGVYGYTF. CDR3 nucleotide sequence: TGTGCCAGCAGCTTAGCTATGGTTGGCGTCTATGGCTACACCTTC.

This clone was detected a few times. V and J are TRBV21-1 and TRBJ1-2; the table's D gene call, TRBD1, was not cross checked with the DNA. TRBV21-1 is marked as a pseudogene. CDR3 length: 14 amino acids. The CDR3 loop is CASSSNGRGHGYTF. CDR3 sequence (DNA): TGTGCCAGCAGCTCGAATGGCAGGGGACATGGCTACACCTTC.

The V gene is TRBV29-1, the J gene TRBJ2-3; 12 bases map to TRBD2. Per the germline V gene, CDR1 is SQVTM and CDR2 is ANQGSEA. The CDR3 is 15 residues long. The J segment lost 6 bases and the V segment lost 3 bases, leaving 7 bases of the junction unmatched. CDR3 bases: TGCAGCGTTGAGACTAGCGGGAGTGGGTTGGATACGCAGTATTTT. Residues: CSVETSGSGLDTQYF.

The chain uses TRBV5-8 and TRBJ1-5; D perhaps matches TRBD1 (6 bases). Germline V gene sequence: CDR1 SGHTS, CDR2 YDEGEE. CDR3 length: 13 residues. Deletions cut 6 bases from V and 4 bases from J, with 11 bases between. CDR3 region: CASIGRGNQPQHF. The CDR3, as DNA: TGTGCCAGCATCGGCAGGGGAAATCAGCCCCAGCATTTT. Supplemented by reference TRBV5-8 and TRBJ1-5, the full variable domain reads EAGVTQSPTHLIKTRGQQATLRCSPISGHTSVYWYQQALGLGLQFLLWYDEGEERNRGNFPPRFSGRQFPNYSSELNVNALELEDSALYLCASIGRGNQPQHFGDGTRLSIL.

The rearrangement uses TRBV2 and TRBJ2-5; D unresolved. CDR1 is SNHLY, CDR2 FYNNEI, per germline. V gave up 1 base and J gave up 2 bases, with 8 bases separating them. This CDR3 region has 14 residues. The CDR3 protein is CASSEEAEQETQYF. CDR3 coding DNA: TGTGCCAGCAGTGAAGAGGCGGAGCAAGAGACCCAGTACTTC.

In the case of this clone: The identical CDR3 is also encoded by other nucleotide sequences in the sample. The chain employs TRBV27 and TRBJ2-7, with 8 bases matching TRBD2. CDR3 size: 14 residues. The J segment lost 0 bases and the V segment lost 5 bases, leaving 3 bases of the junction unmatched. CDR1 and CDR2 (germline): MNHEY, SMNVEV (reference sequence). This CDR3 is CASSRLAGSYEQYF. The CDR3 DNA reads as TGTGCCAGCAGTCGGCTAGCGGGCTCCTACGAGCAGTACTTC.

The CDR3 loop reads CASSLLAGQGANYGYTF. DNA for the CDR3: TGTGCCAGCAGTTTATTAGCCGGGCAGGGGGCCAACTATGGCTACACCTTC. This rearrangement joins TRBV27 to TRBJ1-2, with TRBD1 identical over 8 bases. Per the germline V gene, CDR1 is MNHEY and CDR2 is SMNVEV (reference sequence). The CDR3 is made up of 17 amino acids. Unmatched junction bases numbered 9, after V lost 1 base and J lost 2 bases.

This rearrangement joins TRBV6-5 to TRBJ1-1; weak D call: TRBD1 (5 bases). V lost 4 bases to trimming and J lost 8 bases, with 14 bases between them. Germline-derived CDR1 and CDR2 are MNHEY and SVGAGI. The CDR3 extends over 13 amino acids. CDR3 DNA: TGTGCCAGCAGTTTTTACGGGGCAGGGGAAGCTTTCTTT. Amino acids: CASSFYGAGEAFF.

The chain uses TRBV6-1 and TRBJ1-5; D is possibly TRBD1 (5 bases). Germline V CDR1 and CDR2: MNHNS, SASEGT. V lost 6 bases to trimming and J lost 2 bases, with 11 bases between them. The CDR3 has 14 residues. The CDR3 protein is CASRDLGRNQPQHF. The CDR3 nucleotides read TGTGCCAGCAGGGACCTGGGGCGCAATCAGCCCCAGCATTTT.

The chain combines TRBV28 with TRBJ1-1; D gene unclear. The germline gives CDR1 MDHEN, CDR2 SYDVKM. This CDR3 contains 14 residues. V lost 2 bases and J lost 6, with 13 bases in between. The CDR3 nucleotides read TGTGCCAGCAGTTTACGGCTCTCGAGCTCTGAAGCTTTCTTT. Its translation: CASSLRLSSSEAFF.

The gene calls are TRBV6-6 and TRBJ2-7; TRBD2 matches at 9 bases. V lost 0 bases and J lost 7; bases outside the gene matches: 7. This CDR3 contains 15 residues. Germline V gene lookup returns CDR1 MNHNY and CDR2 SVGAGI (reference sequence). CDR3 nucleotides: TGTGCCAGCAGTTACTCGCTAGCGGGAACTGAAGAGCAGTACTTC. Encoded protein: CASSYSLAGTEEQYF.

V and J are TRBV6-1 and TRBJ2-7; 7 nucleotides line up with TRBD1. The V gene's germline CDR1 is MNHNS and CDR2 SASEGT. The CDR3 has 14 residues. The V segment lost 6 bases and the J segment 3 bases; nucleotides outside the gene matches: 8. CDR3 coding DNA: TGTGCCAGCAGCGACACAGGGGCCGGCTACGAGCAGTACTTC. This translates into CASSDTGAGYEQYF.

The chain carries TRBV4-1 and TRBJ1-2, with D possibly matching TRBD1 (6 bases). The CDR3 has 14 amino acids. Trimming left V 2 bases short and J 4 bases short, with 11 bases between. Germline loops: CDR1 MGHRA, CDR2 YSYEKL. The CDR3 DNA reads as TGCGCCAGCAGCCAAAACGAGGGGGGCTATGGCTACACCTTC. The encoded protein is CASSQNEGGYGYTF.

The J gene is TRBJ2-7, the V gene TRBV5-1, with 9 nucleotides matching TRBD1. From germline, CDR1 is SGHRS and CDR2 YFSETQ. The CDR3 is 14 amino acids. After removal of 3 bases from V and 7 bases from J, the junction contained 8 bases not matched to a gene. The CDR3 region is CASSSVQGAREQYF. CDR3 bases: TGCGCCAGCAGCTCCGTACAGGGGGCGCGGGAGCAGTACTTC.

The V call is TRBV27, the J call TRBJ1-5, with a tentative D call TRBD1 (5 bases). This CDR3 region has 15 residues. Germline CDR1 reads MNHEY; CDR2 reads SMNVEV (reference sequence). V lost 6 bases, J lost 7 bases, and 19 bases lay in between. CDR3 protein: CASSRTPGLSQPQHF. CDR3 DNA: TGTGCCAGCAGCCGGACCCCAGGGCTCAGCCAGCCCCAGCATTTT.

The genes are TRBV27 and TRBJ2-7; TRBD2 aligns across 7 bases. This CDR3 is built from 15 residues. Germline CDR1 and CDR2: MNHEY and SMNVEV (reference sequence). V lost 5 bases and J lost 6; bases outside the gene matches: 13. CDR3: CASSLSRGRVGEQYF. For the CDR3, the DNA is TGTGCCAGCAGTCTTTCGCGCGGGAGAGTAGGCGAGCAGTACTTC.

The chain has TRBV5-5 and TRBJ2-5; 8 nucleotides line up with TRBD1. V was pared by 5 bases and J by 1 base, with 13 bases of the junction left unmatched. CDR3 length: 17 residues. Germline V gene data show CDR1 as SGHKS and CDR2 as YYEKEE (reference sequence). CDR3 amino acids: CASSSSRQGLVQETQYF. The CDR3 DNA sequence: TGTGCCAGCAGTTCCAGCCGACAGGGGTTGGTCCAAGAGACCCAGTACTTC.

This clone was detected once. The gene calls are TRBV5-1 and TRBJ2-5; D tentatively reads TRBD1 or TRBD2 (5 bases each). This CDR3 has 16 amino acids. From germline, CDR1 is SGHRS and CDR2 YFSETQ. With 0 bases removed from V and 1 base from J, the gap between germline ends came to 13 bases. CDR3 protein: CASSLGGEGLQETQYF. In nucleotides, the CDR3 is TGCGCCAGCAGCTTGGGAGGGGAAGGACTCCAAGAGACCCAGTACTTC.

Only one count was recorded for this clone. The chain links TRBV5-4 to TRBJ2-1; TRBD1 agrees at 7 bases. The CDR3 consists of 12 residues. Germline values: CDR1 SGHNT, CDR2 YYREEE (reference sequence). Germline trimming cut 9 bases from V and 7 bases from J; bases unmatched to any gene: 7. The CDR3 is CAITGQINEQFF. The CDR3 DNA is TGTGCCATCACGGGACAGATAAATGAGCAGTTCTTC.

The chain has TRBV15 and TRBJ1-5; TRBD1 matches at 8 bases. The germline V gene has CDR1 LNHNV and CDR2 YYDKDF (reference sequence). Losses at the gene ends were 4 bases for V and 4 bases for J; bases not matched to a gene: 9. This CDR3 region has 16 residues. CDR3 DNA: TGTGCCACCAGCAACCGAGGTACAGGGGGAAATCAGCCCCAGCATTTT. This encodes CATSNRGTGGNQPQHF.

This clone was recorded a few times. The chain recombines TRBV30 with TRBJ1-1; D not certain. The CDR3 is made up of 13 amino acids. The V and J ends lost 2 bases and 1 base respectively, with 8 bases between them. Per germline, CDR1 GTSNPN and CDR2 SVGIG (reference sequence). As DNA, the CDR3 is TGTGCCTGGAGTAGGGTAGGGAACACTGAAGCTTTCTTT. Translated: CAWSRVGNTEAFF.

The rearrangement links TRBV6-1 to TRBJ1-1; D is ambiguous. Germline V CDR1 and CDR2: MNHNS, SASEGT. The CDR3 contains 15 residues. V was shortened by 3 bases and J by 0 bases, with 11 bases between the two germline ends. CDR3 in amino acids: CASSDGQLLNTEAFF. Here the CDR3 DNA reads TGTGCCAGCAGTGACGGGCAGCTTCTGAACACTGAAGCTTTCTTT.